The subject of this entry is one T cell receptor (beta chain). This clone was seen only once. Its antigen remains unidentified. The sample holds no much larger clone one base away, and base qualities are not on file. Library preparation used the immunoSEQ multiplex PCR assay. For the multiplex PCR, a mixture combining 60 forward primers for TCR Vbeta segments and 13 reverse primers for TCR Jbeta segments was used. A multiplex PCR assay on genomic DNA amplified the CDR3 region of rearranged TCR beta genes. The Illumina HiSeq System was used to sequence the amplified TCR beta libraries as 87-base-pair reads. In the paper's pipeline: Across the 700 or so repertoires, a later analysis counted roughly 77 million unique TCR beta chains, approximately 10 million of which were shared by at least two donors. To remove PCR and sequencing errors, raw reads were error-corrected and collapsed into unique sequences using a nearest-neighbor algorithm that merged closely related sequences. To assign V, D and J gene segments, CDR3 sequences were aligned to IMGT reference sequences. For a sequence to be retained, a match of at least six nucleotides was required to both a V gene segment and a J gene segment. Rearrangements were classified as productive when the CDR3 lacked stop codons and remained in frame with V and J, and all other rearrangements were classified as non-productive. Following IMGT convention, CDR3 was defined as the stretch from the second conserved V-encoded cysteine up to the conserved J-encoded phenylalanine. The earlier analysis of about 610 of the donors excluded sequences that lacked an unambiguous match to a single V gene segment. An earlier analysis of around 600 of the donors classified V segments as functional when productive rearrangements were above 56.7% and as segregating when the standard deviation between donors was above 5%. A statistical classification framework was built to diagnose cytomegalovirus status from the catalog of TCR beta chain sequences. In a later analysis, TCR nucleotide sequences were compared against IMGT/GENE-DB human TR gene sequences so that V and J genes could be assigned. Using the TCRdist pipeline, a later analysis assigned CDR3 sequences along with most-parsimonious VDJ recombination scenarios. A later analysis defined each TCR beta chain by its CDR3 amino acid sequence plus V-gene family, and excluded reads lacking a unique V-gene family. To address suspected cross-contamination and a sequencing artifact, a later analysis removed 550 to 750 highly shared, low-generation-probability nucleotide sequences. In a later analysis, a clonal expansion index was calculated for each public chain from normalized within-repertoire ranks of inferred template counts. A later analysis computed generation probabilities with a VDJ recombination model fitted to out-of-frame rearrangements, and checked the results against IGoR. A later analysis scored TCR-TCR, TCR-HLA and TCR-CMV co-occurrence with hypergeometric tests, applying a repertoire-size bias correction to TCR pairs. To estimate false discovery rates, a later analysis permuted the HLA or CMV assignments 20 times. In a later analysis, co-occurring TCRs were grouped using DBSCAN, and TCRdist sequence similarity was added for clustering within HLA-allele-positive subsets. Co-occurrence clustering excluded repertoires with fewer than 30,000 or more than 120,000 public chains, plus five with anomalous nucleotide sharing. The source is immuneACCESS, and TCRdb retained only in-frame sequences with V and J called. Part of the clones is not carried over; for the studies checked, unresolved V genes explain less than half of this, and the remainder is unexplained. V and J calls and clone size are as listed in that table; D and trimming were resolved from the DNA. Recorded for this sample are about 62,000 clones; 65% to 75% of them occurred a single time. The ten largest clonotypes hold about 4.9% of the sample.

This sample was included in a study of cytomegalovirus exposure and HLA in healthy donors (dated by TCRdb to the late 2010s). Background for the entire study: According to an earlier analysis of 587 of the donors, 200 million or so T cells yielded some 120 million unique TCR beta sequences and approximately 300 Gb of sequence data. To study patterns of TCR occurrence, a later analysis re-analyzed previously published TCR beta repertoires from 600 to 750 donors and added high-resolution HLA genotyping. Among roughly 400 genotyped donors of the cohort, an average of about 240,000 unique TCR beta nucleotide sequences was sequenced per donor, of which about 18% were non-productive. The number of typed donors differed by locus: about 620-640 for A, B, C, DRB1 and DQB1; approximately 520 for DQA1; around 580 for DPA1; and some 430 for DPB1. Using immunosequencing, the study profiled T cell repertoires from some 670 subjects and related those repertoires to cytomegalovirus serostatus. The study was designed to test whether signatures of past pathogen exposure could be identified by cataloging public T cell receptors. Roughly 300 gigabases of sequencing data and tens of millions of unique TCR sequences were included in an early release covering over 600 HLA-typed donors. High-throughput TCR immunosequencing, statistical association of individual TCRs with disease status, and machine learning were combined to predict cytomegalovirus infection status. The later analysis used no new phenotypic data to find candidate immune exposures, relying instead on TCR beta sequences and their occurrence across donors. Of the roughly 400 genotyped donors, approximately 83% fell in the genetic ancestry cluster associated with self-reported Caucasian donors. In a later genetic analysis, genome-wide SNP genotypes for about 65% of the roughly 670 donors were used, and that subset was treated as a discovery cohort. All discovery cohort repertoires had been generated using a single sequencing platform. Along with the approximately 600-subject first cohort, a separate validation cohort of over a hundred different subjects was used. HLA typing included class I and class II loci at four-digit resolution. Four to six DR-DQ haplotypes were handled as single units for association and clustering because linkage in the cohort was strong. Alongside the repertoire data, information on donor age, sex, ethnicity and CMV serostatus was compiled. An earlier analysis of several hundred of the donors applied high-throughput TCR beta sequencing to assess whether each TCR beta V gene segment acted as functional or pseudogenic.

The cohort was made up of 666 healthy bone marrow donors. All cohort members were sampled while nominally healthy, although unrecorded immune exposures were likely present. The donor tested CMV seronegative, placing the donor among the roughly 350 seronegative members of the cohort. Each donor provided a peripheral blood sample, and peripheral blood mononuclear cells were used for TCR beta sequencing. The Qiagen DNeasy Blood Extraction Kit was used to extract genomic DNA from the blood cell samples. Paper-wide results and their limitations: According to a later analysis, parvovirus B19, influenza, CMV and Epstein-Barr virus appeared linked to several top co-occurrence clusters. In a later genetic analysis, a missense DCLRE1C variant was associated with V-gene and J-gene trimming of TCR beta chains, and the association was replicated in an independent cohort. Compared with the approximately 670-donor mean, donors in an Asian-associated ancestry cluster had fewer N-insertions in productive TCRs, according to a later genetic analysis. When HLA alleles, especially DR and DQ, strongly co-occurred, attributing TCR associations to individual alleles was difficult. Only TCR beta chains were sequenced in this cohort, and the absence of alpha or paired-chain data limited detectable features. HLA typing was unavailable for some donors at each locus, so association tests used only the typed subset. An earlier analysis of approximately 590 of the donors showed that most TCR beta V segments appeared in productive rearrangements either about 87% or about 30% of the time, which broadly matched IMGT annotations. In a later analysis, 15,000 to 20,000 TCR beta sequences were associated with specific HLA alleles at a false discovery rate of 0.05. Because counts were too low, around 17 rarely observed V segments, including chromosome 9 orphons, were left out of the earlier analysis of approximately 580 of the donors. In both the original and validation cohorts, the classifier was reported to diagnose cytomegalovirus status with high specificity and sensitivity. A later analysis found that most CMV-associated TCR beta chains appeared HLA-restricted, with HLA associations seemingly driven largely by CMV exposure. A total of 164 TCR beta chains were listed by the study as associated with cytomegalovirus. Correlated functional status among segregating V segments might reflect linkage disequilibrium, but an unknown experimental factor could not be ruled out. In a later analysis, HLA-associated TCR beta chains were found to be more clonally expanded and to have lower generation probabilities than equally common non-associated chains. It was suggested by the authors that the approach could potentially be generalized to other disease states and immunological phenotypes. Presence/absence analyses assumed roughly uniform sequencing depth across donors, an assumption that may not hold. Most TCR sequences were observed very rarely across donors, whereas some public TCRs were present in many individuals. In a later analysis, TCR association rates were found to vary across HLA loci, with the most associated TCRs seen for DRB1 alleles and the fewest for HLA-C alleles. Because the 87-base-pair reads could not distinguish some IMGT-functional V segments, including TRBV6-2 and TRBV6-3, those segments were excluded. In vitro tests confirmed that a few of the cytomegalovirus-associated TCR beta chains recognize cytomegalovirus antigens. A cluster of highly shared sequence variants was judged likely to be a technical artifact of the sequencing pipeline. Immune exposure information for the cohort was limited to CMV serostatus. A further reported finding was that TCR beta sequences accurately predicted the HLA-A and HLA-B alleles for most subjects in the first cohort.

The germline V gene (reference sequence) gives CDR1 as MNHEY and CDR2 as SMNVEV. V is cut by 3 bases and J by 1 base, and the space between the germline ends is 7 bases. Taken from cysteine to phenylalanine, the CDR3 has 14 residues. Of the read, only the CDR3 DNA is kept; its 42 bases are in frame from base 1. The V and J genes are TRBV27 and TRBJ1-5; the D segment cannot be called with confidence. Sequencing was done on a sample of PBMCs. The source is a woman in her 30s in good health and CMV-seronegative. The CDR3: CASSFLASNQPQHF. The sequenced DNA: TGTGCCAGCAGTTTTCTGGCCAGCAATCAGCCCCAGCATTTT.